The 13 T cell receptor beta chains in this list originate from one sample, sequenced in a study of technical replicates of blood from four donors. Method: immunoSEQ multiplex PCR; TCRdb's copy keeps in-frame clones and lacks some. The sample contains some 77,000 clones, about 92% of which appear only once. Sequenced: T cells isolated from PBMCs. These receptors all stem from a human donor in good health.

The CDR3 DNA is TGTGCCAGCAGACTTAATGGAGGACTAGCGGTATCGAGCTCCTACAATGAGCAGTTCTTC. Translating gives CASRLNGGLAVSSSYNEQFF. This sequence joins TRBV27 and TRBJ2-1, with TRBD2 identical over 10 bases. CDR3 length: 20 residues. Trimming removed 6 bases from V and 0 bases from J; junction bases left unmatched: 17. CDR1 is MNHEY and CDR2 is SMNVEV in the germline V gene (reference sequence).

The chain couples TRBV11-3 to TRBJ2-7; TRBD1 matches 10 bases. The junction had 6 bases not matched to a gene; V was cut back by 5 bases and J by 2 bases. The CDR3 has 15 amino acids. Germline assignment: CDR1 SGHNT and CDR2 YENEEA. The CDR3 DNA follows: TGTGCCAGCAGCCCGGGACAGGGGCGCCCCTACGAGCAGTACTTC. It specifies CASSPGQGRPYEQYF.

The chain is built from TRBV4-1 and TRBJ1-2, with TRBD1 identical over 8 bases. Germline V gene sequence: CDR1 MGHRA, CDR2 YSYEKL. The J segment lost 4 bases and the V segment lost 1 base, leaving 5 bases of the junction unmatched. This CDR3 region has 15 residues. CDR3 nucleotides: TGCGCCAGCAGCCAAGCGGGACAGGTGTTCTATGGCTACACCTTC. This sequence encodes CASSQAGQVFYGYTF.

The chain employs TRBV27 and TRBJ2-2; TRBD2 agrees at 9 bases. Per the germline V gene, CDR1 is MNHEY and CDR2 is SMNVEV (reference sequence). With 6 bases clipped from V and 7 bases from J, the junction kept 6 bases outside the gene matches. The CDR3 has 14 residues. The CDR3 nucleotides read TGTGCCAGCAGGCGGGAGGGCCAACTCGGGGAGCTGTTTTTT. This gives the protein CASRREGQLGELFF.

The chain recombines TRBV20-1 with TRBJ2-2; D not resolved. V lost 1 base and J lost 6, with 3 bases in between. CDR1 is DFQATT and CDR2 is SNEGSKA in the germline V gene (reference sequence). The CDR3 contains 11 residues. The CDR3 sequence is CSARGAGELFF. CDR3 in DNA: TGCAGTGCTAGAGGCGCCGGGGAGCTGTTTTTT.

The J gene is TRBJ1-1, the V gene TRBV7-9; no clear D gene. Trimming stripped 7 bases from V and 0 bases from J, with 9 bases between. Germline-derived CDR1 and CDR2 are SEHNR and FQNEAQ (reference sequence). The CDR3 runs to 13 residues. DNA of the CDR3: TGTGCCAGCACCGAGAAATTGAACACTGAAGCTTTCTTT. Translating gives CASTEKLNTEAFF.

This sequence joins TRBV5-1 and TRBJ1-1, with 7 nucleotides matching TRBD1. CDR1 and CDR2 (germline): SGHRS, YFSETQ. The length of the CDR3 is 13 residues. J was trimmed by 4 bases and V by 4 bases; bases with no gene match: 4. CDR3: CASSLYRGTEAFF. The CDR3 DNA reads as TGCGCCAGCAGCCTATACAGGGGCACTGAAGCTTTCTTT.

The V and J genes are TRBV6-5 and TRBJ2-1; 7 bases fit TRBD2. The CDR3 length is 12 residues. The germline CDR1 and CDR2 sequences are MNHEY and SVGAGI. The V and J ends lost 4 bases and 14 bases, in that order; junction bases with no gene match: 8. The CDR3 sequence is CASSLSSGVKFF. CDR3 coding DNA: TGTGCCAGCAGTTTATCGAGCGGGGTTAAGTTCTTC.

The chain carries TRBV27 and TRBJ2-1; 10 positions match TRBD2. The ends lost 5 bases at V and 2 bases at J; junction bases unmatched: 9. CDR1 is MNHEY, CDR2 SMNVEV, per germline (reference sequence). The CDR3 contains 17 residues. CDR3 residues: CASSGLAGAGTYNEQFF. The DNA of the CDR3 is TGTGCCAGCAGTGGGCTAGCGGGAGCCGGGACCTACAATGAGCAGTTCTTC.

The chain has TRBV4-3 and TRBJ2-1, with 8 bases fitting TRBD1. Unmatched junction bases numbered 11, after V lost 6 bases and J lost 7 bases. The CDR3 is 15 residues long. Germline CDR1 is LGHNA and CDR2 is YSLEER. The CDR3 loop reads CASRLDRGPGNEQFF. CDR3 DNA: TGCGCCAGCAGACTTGACAGGGGCCCAGGGAATGAGCAGTTCTTC.

This chain connects TRBV6-6 to TRBJ2-1, with D hard to call. This CDR3 has 12 residues. The germline gives CDR1 MNHNY, CDR2 SVGAGI (reference sequence). Trimming stripped 2 bases from V and 8 bases from J, with 7 bases between. The CDR3 region is CASSYEADEQFF. The CDR3 nucleotides are TGTGCCAGCAGTTACGAGGCGGATGAGCAGTTCTTC.

The chain links TRBV4-3 to TRBJ2-1, with TRBD2 matching 7 bases. Germline CDR1 LGHNA, CDR2 YSLEER. With V trimmed by 1 base and J by 0 bases, 3 bases remained unmatched. The CDR3 extends over 16 amino acids. The CDR3 loop is CASSQGREHSYNEQFF. CDR3 DNA sequence: TGCGCCAGCAGCCAAGGGCGGGAGCACTCCTACAATGAGCAGTTCTTC.

V is TRBV28 and J is TRBJ1-5; D gene ambiguous. There are 15 residues in the CDR3. Between the trimmed V and J ends, which lost 6 bases and 7 bases, there was a span of 19 bases. From germline, CDR1 is MDHEN and CDR2 SYDVKM. The CDR3 sequence: CASSTRSRVMQPQHF. In nucleotides, the CDR3 is TGTGCCAGCAGCACCAGAAGCCGGGTTATGCAGCCCCAGCATTTT. Full variable domain (missing parts from reference TRBV28 and TRBJ1-5): DVKVTQSSRYLVKRTGEKVFLECVQDMDHENMFWYRQDPGLGLRLIYFSYDVKMKEKGDIPEGYSVSREKKERFSLILESASTNQTSMYLCASSTRSRVMQPQHFGDGTRLSIL.